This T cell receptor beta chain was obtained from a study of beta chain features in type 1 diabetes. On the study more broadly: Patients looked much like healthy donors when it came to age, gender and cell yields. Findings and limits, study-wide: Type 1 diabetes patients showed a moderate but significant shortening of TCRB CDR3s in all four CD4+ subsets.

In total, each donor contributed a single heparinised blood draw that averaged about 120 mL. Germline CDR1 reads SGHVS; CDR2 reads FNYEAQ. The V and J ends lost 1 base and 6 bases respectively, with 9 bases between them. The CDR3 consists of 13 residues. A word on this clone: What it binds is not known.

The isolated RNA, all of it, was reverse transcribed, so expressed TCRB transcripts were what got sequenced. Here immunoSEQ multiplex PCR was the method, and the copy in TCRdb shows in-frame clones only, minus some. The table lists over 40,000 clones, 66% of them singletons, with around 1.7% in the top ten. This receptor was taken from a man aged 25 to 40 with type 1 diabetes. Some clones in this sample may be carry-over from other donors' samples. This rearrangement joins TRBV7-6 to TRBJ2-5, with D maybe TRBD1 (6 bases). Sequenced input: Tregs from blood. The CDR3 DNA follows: TGTGCCAGCAGCTTAGACAGGGAACAGACCCAGTACTTC. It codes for CASSLDREQTQYF.